This record concerns one T cell receptor (beta chain) sequence. The sample originates from a study of PD-L1 blockade in urothelial cancer. Across the study: From 2014, patients received atezolizumab, given as 1,200 mg intravenously every 3 weeks. At 6 weeks and at 3 weeks (second dose) after treatment start, blood was analyzed.

The method was immunoSEQ multiplex PCR; TCRdb's version includes in-frame clones alone and lacks a portion of them. In the table there are tens of thousands of clones, around 87% of which are singletons. Per germline, CDR1 MGHRA and CDR2 YSYEKL. V lost 3 bases, J lost 1 base, and 7 bases stayed unmatched. This CDR3 spans 16 amino acids. This receptor was obtained from a man aged 50 or older with urothelial cancer. The chain joins TRBV4-1 to TRBJ1-2; 8 bases map to TRBD1. The sequenced sample was PBMCs, obtained around atezolizumab (anti-PD-L1) treatment. Here the CDR3 DNA reads TGCGCCAGCAGCCAGGCAGCACAGGGGGATAACTATGGCTACACCTTC. This codes for CASSQAAQGDNYGYTF.